This paragraph reports one TCR beta chain. This clonotype has a count of ten or more. Its target antigen remains unknown. The sample holds no much larger clone one base away, and base qualities are not on file. Healthy controls were blood bank volunteers in Maryland, USA. For unsorted PBMC libraries, 2 million PBMCs were used after storage in RNAlater at -80 degrees C until RNA extraction. PBMCs were separated from peripheral blood using Ficoll-Hypaque density gradient centrifugation and then cryopreserved in liquid nitrogen. cDNA synthesis used template-switch 5'RACE with a primer carrying a 10-nucleotide random unique molecular identifier tagging each TCR transcript. Every sequencing run covered 15-18 subjects and yielded more than 160 million TCR-beta sequences. Total RNA was extracted with the RNeasy kit. The KAPA Real-time Library Amplification kit was used to amplify TCR-beta VDJ regions with primers for the TCR constant region and the 5'RACE anchor. A first PCR added sample indexes and Illumina adaptors, after which a second PCR increased the library yield. After Ampure bead purification, the roughly 650 bp TCR product was size-selected on a 2% E-gel SizeSelection system. Before pooling, library quality was assessed on a Bioanalyzer, concentration was determined with Qubit, and library quantification was performed with the Kapa Library Quantification kit. Paired-end 2 x 150 bp sequencing of the libraries was performed on an Illumina HiSeq 2500. To increase sequence diversity, about 25-30% phiX was spiked into each library pool. The published analysis was carried out like this. The quality-filtered reads were processed with the UMI-based MiGEC pipeline, whose error correction step removed more than 80% of the raw TCR sequences. VDJ genes were aligned to IMGT germline references, and each clonotype was defined by a unique CDR3 amino acid sequence together with V-J genes. Clonal expansion, Shannon diversity and CDR3 relatedness were evaluated with VDJtools (CalcPairwiseDistances, ClusterSamples), while phylogenetic trees were built in CLCbio workbench. A clone was classed as expanded if it had 8 or more unique UMIs, a cutoff based on coefficient-of-variation modelling across technical triplicates. TCRdb reprocessing: public reads trimmed at Q25 with fastp, clones called with MiXCR, in-frame beta chains kept. Each entry is one CDR3 protein sequence, shown with its most common DNA and genes. The V and J calls come from TCRdb's annotation, not from the publication. In this sample the table shows about 28,000 distinct CDR3 sequences, just over 6.5% of which occur a single time. The ten largest clones capture about 8.1% of the sample.

The sample originates from a study of neurological immune-mediated disorders (dated by TCRdb to the late 2010s). Context from the whole study: The study compared peripheral blood TCR-beta repertoires of HTLV-I-associated myelopathy (HAM/TSP) patients, multiple sclerosis patients and healthy controls using UMI-based sequencing. Longitudinal samples, technical triplicates and paired sorted CD4+ and CD8+ T-cell subsets, alongside PBMC samples, were included among the roughly 97 TCR-beta libraries. Of the 68 subjects in the cohort, about 14 were HAM/TSP patients, about 35 were multiple sclerosis patients, and approximately 20 were healthy controls.

Broader findings and caveats from the paper: Across subjects, expanded clones never shared an identical CDR3 amino acid sequence, which suggests that the TCR-beta repertoires in every group were private. The highest TCR clonal expansion was observed in HAM/TSP patients, whereas the lowest was observed in MS patients, even when compared with healthy controls.

Sequenced: PBMCs. The receptor was isolated from a woman aged 50 to 60 in good health.

The CDR3 is CSAIPAGRRPSPHNEQFF. The DNA reads as follows: TGCAGTGCTATACCGGCCGGACGGAGACCCAGCCCACACAATGAGCAGTTCTTC. In this chain, TRBV20-1 is recombined with TRBJ2-1; confidence is insufficient to name the D gene. V and J lose 4 bases and 5 bases, and a span of 27 bases separates them. The germline V gene (reference sequence) provides CDR1 DFQATT and CDR2 SNEGSKA. The CDR3 runs 18 residues from the cysteine to the phenylalanine. CDR3 DNA is the only sequence kept; it has 54 bases, read in frame from the first base.